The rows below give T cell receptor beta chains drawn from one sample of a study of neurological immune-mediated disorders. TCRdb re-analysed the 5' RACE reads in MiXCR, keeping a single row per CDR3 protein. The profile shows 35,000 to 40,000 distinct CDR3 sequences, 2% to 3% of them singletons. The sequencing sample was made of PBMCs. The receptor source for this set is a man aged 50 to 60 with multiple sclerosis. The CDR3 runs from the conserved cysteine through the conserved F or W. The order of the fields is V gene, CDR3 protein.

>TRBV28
CASSSTGGDYGYTF
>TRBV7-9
CASSFSRAVREKLFF
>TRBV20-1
CSARDPQRGTEAFF
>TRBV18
CASSPPAMQETQYF
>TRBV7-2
CASSHGRRTNTGELFF
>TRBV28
CASSLTGGSIYGYTF
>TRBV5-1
CASSLEGDNSPLHF
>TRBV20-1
CSAIGEYTDTQYF
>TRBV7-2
CASSWGVAGGLTGTQYF
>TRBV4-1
CASSLEGLNRYF
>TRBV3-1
CASSQYPRGPNEQYF
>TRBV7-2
CASSLSVAGALGNTIYF
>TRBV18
CASSPTGQRNTEAFF
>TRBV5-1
CASSLEGKVADTQYF
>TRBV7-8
CASSSGQVGNQPQHF
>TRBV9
CASSRGNNEQFF
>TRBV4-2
CASSQGQAGSPLNF